These T cell receptor beta chains were read from a single sample in a study of beta chain features in type 1 diabetes. Assay: immunoSEQ multiplex PCR; the TCRdb copy retains only in-frame clones and omits some. Of around 300,000 clones in the sample, around 10% were seen once. The sample comprised naive CD4+ T cells from blood. These receptors all come from a woman aged 25 to 39 in good health. Each CDR3 is given with its conserved first and last residue. The D gene is left open where the match is weak. Clone size is stated in some rows and not others, as once, few, many or a class when expanded.

.	TRBJ2-5	TRBV7-2	16	.	CASSLSSGRSQETQYF	TGTGCCAGCAGCTTATCCTCCGGTAGATCCCAAGAGACCCAGTACTTC
TRBD2	TRBJ2-3	TRBV4-2	18	.	CASSQGGRASGKTDTQYF	TGTGCCAGCAGCCAAGGTGGTAGGGCTAGCGGGAAAACAGATACGCAGTATTTT
TRBD2	TRBJ2-5	TRBV7-9	16	few	CASSTGLAGERETQYF	TGTGCCAGCAGCACAGGACTAGCGGGAGAAAGGGAGACCCAGTACTTC
TRBD2	TRBJ2-3	TRBV6-5	13	.	CASRTSGTDTQYF	TGTGCCAGCCGGACTAGCGGCACAGATACGCAGTATTTT
.	TRBJ2-4	TRBV7-9	14	few	CASNPGLPGDIQYF	TGTGCCAGCAACCCGGGACTCCCGGGGGACATTCAGTACTTC
.	TRBJ2-1	TRBV5-4	16	.	CASSLAFRGSYNEQFF	TGTGCCAGCAGCTTGGCCTTCAGGGGATCCTACAATGAGCAGTTCTTC
TRBD2	TRBJ2-7	TRBV29-1	15	.	CSVAAAGEPIYEQYF	TGCAGCGTGGCCGCGGCGGGAGAACCTATCTACGAGCAGTACTTC
.	TRBJ2-3	TRBV7-6	13	few	CASSYPTGGSQYF	TGTGCCAGCAGCTACCCGACCGGGGGATCGCAGTATTTT
TRBD2	TRBJ2-1	TRBV19	15	few	CASSITSVVWNEQFF	TGTGCCAGTAGTATCACTAGCGTAGTCTGGAATGAGCAGTTCTTC
TRBD1	TRBJ2-5	TRBV6-1	16	few	CASSVSDRAYQETQYF	TGTGCCAGCAGTGTGTCGGACAGGGCGTACCAAGAGACCCAGTACTTC
TRBD1	TRBJ1-1	TRBV7-9	15	few	CASSLQGAPNTEAFF	TGTGCCAGCAGCTTGCAGGGGGCCCCGAACACTGAAGCTTTCTTT
.	TRBJ1-5	TRBV19	15	.	CASRAVIGSNQPQHF	TGTGCCAGTAGGGCAGTGATCGGGAGCAATCAGCCCCAGCATTTT
.	TRBJ2-5	TRBV5-4	11	.	CASKEMETQYF	TGTGCCAGCAAGGAGATGGAGACCCAGTACTTC
TRBD2	TRBJ2-1	TRBV2	14	.	CASKPGLAGVNEFF	TGTGCCAGTAAACCGGGACTAGCGGGAGTCAACGAGTTCTTC
TRBD2	TRBJ2-7	TRBV28	14	.	CASIPAGGPYEQYF	TGTGCCAGCATCCCCGCGGGAGGGCCTTACGAGCAGTACTTC
.	TRBJ1-5	TRBV28	13	few	CASSGGGLQPQHF	TGTGCCAGCAGTGGGGGGGGTCTACAGCCCCAGCATTTT
.	TRBJ2-3	TRBV12-5	12	.	CASGPLTDTQYF	TGTGCTAGTGGTCCCTTGACAGATACGCAGTATTTT
.	TRBJ2-1	TRBV20-1	10	few	CSAKLNEQFF	TGCAGTGCTAAACTGAATGAGCAGTTCTTC
TRBD1	TRBJ2-7	TRBV7-3	14	few	CASSPTQGQGRLYF	TGTGCCAGCAGTCCTACCCAAGGACAGGGGCGGCTGTACTTC
.	TRBJ2-7	TRBV28	11	.	CASTGYYEQYF	TGTGCCAGCACAGGGTACTACGAGCAGTACTTC